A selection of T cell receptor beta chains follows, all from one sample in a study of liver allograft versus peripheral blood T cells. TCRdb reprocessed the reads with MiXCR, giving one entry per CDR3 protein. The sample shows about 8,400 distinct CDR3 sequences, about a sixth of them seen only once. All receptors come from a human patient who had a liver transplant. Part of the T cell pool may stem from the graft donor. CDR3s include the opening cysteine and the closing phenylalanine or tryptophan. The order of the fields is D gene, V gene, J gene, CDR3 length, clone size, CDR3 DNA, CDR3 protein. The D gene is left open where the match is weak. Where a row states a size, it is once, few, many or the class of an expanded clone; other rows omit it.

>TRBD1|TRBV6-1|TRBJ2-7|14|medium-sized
TGTGCCACCCGTTCGGGACAGGGCACATACGAGCAGTACTTC
CATRSGQGTYEQYF
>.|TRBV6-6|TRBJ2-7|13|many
TGTGCCAGCAGGAGGGGACTCGACTTGGAGCAGTACTTC
CASRRGLDLEQYF
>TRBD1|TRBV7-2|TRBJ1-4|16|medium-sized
TGTGCCAGCAGCTTAGTTTCTGGGACAGGGAATGAAAAACTGTTTTTT
CASSLVSGTGNEKLFF
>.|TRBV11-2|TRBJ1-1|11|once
TGTGCCAGCAGCCAAGGCTCGGGGGCTTTCTTT
CASSQGSGAFF
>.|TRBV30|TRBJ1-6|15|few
TGTGCCTGGAGTGTACATTTAAAGGGAAATTCACCCCTCCACTTT
CAWSVHLKGNSPLHF
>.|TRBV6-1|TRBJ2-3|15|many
TGTGCCAGCAGTGAAGCGCTTCTCGAGGAGGATACGCAGTATTTT
CASSEALLEEDTQYF
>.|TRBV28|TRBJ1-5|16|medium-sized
TGTGCCAGCAGGCGAAGTGGAGGCGACGGCAATCAGCCCCAGCATTTT
CASRRSGGDGNQPQHF
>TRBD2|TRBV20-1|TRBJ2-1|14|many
TGCAGTGCGCCTCGACTAGCGGGGTACAATGAGCAGTTCTTC
CSAPRLAGYNEQFF
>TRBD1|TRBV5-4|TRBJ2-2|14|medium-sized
TGTGCCACCAGCCTGGACAGGGCTAGCGGGGAGCTGTTTTTT
CATSLDRASGELFF
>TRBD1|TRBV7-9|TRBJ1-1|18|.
TGTGCCAGCAGCGGGAAGCGAACAGGGGGCGGGGTGAACACTGAAGCTTTCTTT
CASSGKRTGGGVNTEAFF
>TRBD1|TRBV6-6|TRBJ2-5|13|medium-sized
TGTGCCAGCAGTTCAGGGGGCGCAGAGACCCAGTACTTC
CASSSGGAETQYF
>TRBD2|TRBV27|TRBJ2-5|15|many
TGTGCCAGCAGTTTAAATAGCGGGAGAAAAGAGACCCAGTACTTC
CASSLNSGRKETQYF
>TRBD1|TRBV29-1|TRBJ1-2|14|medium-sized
TGCAGCGTAAGACAGGGGGTGGATGGCTATGGCTACACCTTC
CSVRQGVDGYGYTF
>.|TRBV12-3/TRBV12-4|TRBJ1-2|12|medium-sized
TGTGCCAGCAGTTTCAGGGACTATGGCTACACCTTC
CASSFRDYGYTF
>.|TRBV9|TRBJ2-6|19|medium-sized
TGTGCCAGCAGCGTACCGCAGGGTTCCCATCCCTCTGGGGCCAACGTCCTGACTTTC
CASSVPQGSHPSGANVLTF
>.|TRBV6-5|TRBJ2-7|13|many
TGTGCCAGCAGGAGCAGGACCTCCTACGAGCAGTACTTC
CASRSRTSYEQYF
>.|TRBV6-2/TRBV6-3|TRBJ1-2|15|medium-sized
TGTGCCAGCAGTTACATCCCCCAGGGTCGGGATGGCTACACCTTC
CASSYIPQGRDGYTF
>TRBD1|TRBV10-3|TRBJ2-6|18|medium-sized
TGTGCCATCTGTGACCCGGGACAGGCACTATCTGGGGCCAACGTCCTGACTTTC
CAICDPGQALSGANVLTF
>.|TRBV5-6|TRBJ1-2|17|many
TGTGCCAGCAGCTTGGGAGCCTGGGGCGCAGGGGACTATGGCTACACCTTC
CASSLGAWGAGDYGYTF
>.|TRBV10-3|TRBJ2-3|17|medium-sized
TGTGCCATCAGTGACACGAAGTCTGCGCGGGGCACAGATACGCAGTATTTT
CAISDTKSARGTDTQYF
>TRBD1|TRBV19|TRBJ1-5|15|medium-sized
TGTGCCAGTAGTTCACAGGGGGCGGGGGGTCAGCCCCAGCATTTT
CASSSQGAGGQPQHF
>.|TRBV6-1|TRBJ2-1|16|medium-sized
TGTGCCAGCAGTCCCATGGGGACCCAGGCGTCCAATGAGCAGTTCTTC
CASSPMGTQASNEQFF
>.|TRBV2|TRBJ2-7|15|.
TGTGCCAGCAGTGACCTCGTAGCAGGGAGGTACGAGCAGTACTTC
CASSDLVAGRYEQYF
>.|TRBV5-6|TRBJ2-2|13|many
TGTGCCAGCAGCCCCGGGGGGCCTCGAGAGCTGTTTTTT
CASSPGGPRELFF
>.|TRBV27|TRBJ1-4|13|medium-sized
TGTGCCAGCGGGTACAGGTCTGGGGAAAAACTGTTTTTT
CASGYRSGEKLFF
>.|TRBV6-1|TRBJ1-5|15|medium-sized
TGTGCCAGCAGCGAGGCGGGAGGGGGAAATCAGCCCCAGCATTTT
CASSEAGGGNQPQHF
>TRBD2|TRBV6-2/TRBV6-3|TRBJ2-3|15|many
TGTGCCAGCAGTTACGGGACTAGAGACACAGATACGCAGTATTTT
CASSYGTRDTDTQYF
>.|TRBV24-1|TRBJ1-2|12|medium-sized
TGTGCCACCCGGGACGAGAACTATGGCTACACCTTC
CATRDENYGYTF
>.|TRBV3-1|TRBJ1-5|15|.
TGTGCCAGCAGCCAAGTTCCAGGAGCAAATCAGCCCCAGCATTTT
CASSQVPGANQPQHF
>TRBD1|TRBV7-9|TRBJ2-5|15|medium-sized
TGTGCCAGCAGCTCCGGACAGGGAGGACAAGAGACCCAGTACTTC
CASSSGQGGQETQYF
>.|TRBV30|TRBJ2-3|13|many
TGTGCCTGGAGTCCGGGCCTTACAGATACGCAGTATTTT
CAWSPGLTDTQYF
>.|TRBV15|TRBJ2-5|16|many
TGTGCCACCAGCATTTTGTTTGGGGGGCCGTATGAGACCCAGTACTTC
CATSILFGGPYETQYF
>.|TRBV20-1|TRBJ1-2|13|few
TGCAGTGCTAGAGATTTACAGTTTCAGAGCTACACCTTC
CSARDLQFQSYTF
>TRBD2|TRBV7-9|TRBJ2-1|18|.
TGTGCCAGCAGCTTAGCTCTACTACTAGCGGGGGGTTACAATGAGCAGTTCTTC
CASSLALLLAGGYNEQFF